The 15 T cell receptor beta chains below were found in one sample sequenced in a study of T cell responses to AZD1222 COVID-19 vaccine (dated by TCRdb to about 2021). The sample's time point, from its label and the paper: about 28 days (+/-7) after the second vaccine dose. The library came from the immunoSEQ multiplex PCR assay. This is the immuneACCESS table as TCRdb keeps it, with only in-frame sequences that have V and J called. A part of the clones is gone; compared with another copy, unresolved V genes explain less than half, and the rest is unexplained. The sample table lists approximately 110,000 clones, around 87% of them with a count of one. The leading ten clones occupy 4.4% of the sample. The sample here was peripheral blood, taken 28 days after the second AZD1222 dose. The receptors here all came from an adult who received the AZD1222 COVID-19 vaccine.

This clone has just one count. The chain has TRBV6-6 and TRBJ2-2, with D perhaps TRBD1 (6 bases). There are 14 residues in the CDR3. Trimming shortened V by 6 bases and J by 6 bases, and 14 bases separated the two germline ends. Looked up from germline, CDR1 is MNHNY and CDR2 is SVGAGI (reference sequence). CDR3 residues: CASSTTGLSGELFF. The CDR3 bases are TGTGCCAGCAGCACAACAGGGTTGTCCGGGGAGCTGTTTTTT.

The chain is built from TRBV29-1 and TRBJ2-2; 13 bases line up with TRBD2. With V trimmed by 7 bases and J by 5 bases, 10 bases remained unmatched. CDR1 is SQVTM and CDR2 is ANQGSEA in the germline V gene. This CDR3 has 16 amino acids. The CDR3 DNA is TGCAGCGCGAAGACTAGCGGGGGGTTGGTTACCGGGGAGCTGTTTTTT. It encodes CSAKTSGGLVTGELFF.

This clone appeared a single time. This sequence joins TRBV2 and TRBJ1-2; weak D call: TRBD1 (5 bases). This CDR3 is built from 14 residues. CDR1 is SNHLY, CDR2 FYNNEI, per germline. Trimming took 4 bases from V and 2 from J, leaving 11 bases between them. The DNA of the CDR3 is TGTGCCAGCAGTGGTAGGGGCGCGAACTATGGCTACACCTTC. Protein product: CASSGRGANYGYTF.

In this sample, this clone turned up once. This rearrangement joins TRBV19 to TRBJ1-5; TRBD1 is a possible D gene (5 bases). Trimming removed 2 bases from V and 3 bases from J, with 11 bases in between. Per germline, CDR1 LNHDA and CDR2 SQIVND (reference sequence). The CDR3 totals 15 residues. In nucleotides, the CDR3 is TGTGCCAGTAGTATAAAGCCGGGGCTCAATCAGCCCCAGCATTTT. It yields the protein CASSIKPGLNQPQHF.

The chain uses TRBV9 and TRBJ2-3, with D perhaps TRBD2 (5 bases). V lost 2 bases and J lost 1, with 11 bases in between. Looked up from germline, CDR1 is SGDLS and CDR2 is YYNGEE. The CDR3 contains 15 residues. CDR3 region: CASSVFGEGTDTQYF. The DNA for the CDR3 is TGTGCCAGCAGCGTTTTCGGGGAAGGCACAGATACGCAGTATTTT. The whole variable domain, remainder taken from reference TRBV9 and TRBJ2-3, is DSGVTQTPKHLITATGQRVTLRCSPRSGDLSVYWYQQSLDQGLQFLIQYYNGEERAKGNILERFSAQQFPDLHSELNLSSLELGDSALYFCASSVFGEGTDTQYFGPGTRLTVL.

The V and J genes are TRBV24-1 and TRBJ2-1; perhaps TRBD1 as D (6 bases). Trimming took 10 bases from V and 7 from J, leaving 19 bases between them. Germline V gene lookup returns CDR1 KGHDR and CDR2 SFDVKD. There are 14 residues in the CDR3. CDR3 loop: CATQNRQGPNEQFF. CDR3 nucleotides: TGTGCCACTCAGAATCGTCAGGGGCCTAATGAGCAGTTCTTC.

This clone showed up just once. V usage is TRBV24-1 and J usage is TRBJ2-3, with TRBD2 matching 13 bases. Unmatched junction bases numbered 7, after V lost 9 bases and J lost 2 bases. Germline loops: CDR1 KGHDR, CDR2 SFDVKD. This CDR3 has 16 amino acids. The CDR3 region is CATGTSGEGYTDTQYF. The CDR3 DNA reads as TGTGCCACCGGGACTAGCGGGGAGGGGTACACAGATACGCAGTATTTT.

The chain uses TRBV7-9 and TRBJ2-3, with 7 bases fitting TRBD2. The CDR3 has 14 amino acids. Germline V gene data show CDR1 as SEHNR and CDR2 as FQNEAQ (reference sequence). V lost 5 bases, J lost 3 bases, and 5 bases stayed unmatched. The CDR3 reads CASSRGLGTDTQYF. The CDR3 nucleotides are TGTGCCAGCAGCCGAGGACTAGGGACAGATACGCAGTATTTT.

The chain has TRBV7-2 and TRBJ1-1; 7 nucleotides line up with TRBD1. Germline-derived CDR1 and CDR2 are SGHTA and FQGNSA. V was clipped by 5 bases and J by 1 base; unmatched bases: 13. The CDR3 length is 17 residues. CDR3 amino acids: CASSPGFNRGQNTEAFF. In nucleotides, the CDR3 is TGTGCCAGCAGCCCTGGATTCAACAGGGGACAGAACACTGAAGCTTTCTTT.

The chain combines TRBV9 with TRBJ1-6, with a possible D match to TRBD1 (5 bases). With 0 bases removed from V and 9 bases from J, the gap between germline ends came to 13 bases. Germline values: CDR1 SGDLS, CDR2 YYNGEE. CDR3 length equals 15 residues. CDR3 sequence reads: CASSVVGSGGSPLHF. CDR3 coding DNA: TGTGCCAGCAGCGTAGTCGGCAGTGGGGGTTCACCCCTCCACTTT.

V and J are TRBV7-2 and TRBJ1-5, with 11 bases identical to TRBD1. Germline-derived CDR1 and CDR2 are SGHTA and FQGNSA. The CDR3 has 16 residues. V lost 3 bases to trimming and J lost 5 bases; unmatched junction nucleotides: 6. The CDR3 bases are TGTGCCAGCAGCTTTACCCCGGGACAGGGGGATCAGCCCCAGCATTTT. This gives the protein CASSFTPGQGDQPQHF.

This clone was seen a few times. The gene calls are TRBV19 and TRBJ2-6; 11 nucleotides line up with TRBD1. The germline gives CDR1 LNHDA, CDR2 SQIVND (reference sequence). The CDR3 runs to 17 residues. Trimming removed 7 bases from V and 2 bases from J; junction bases left unmatched: 7. The CDR3 region has the DNA TGTGCCAGTATAACCGGGACAGGGGGTACTGGGGCCAACGTCCTGACTTTC. Protein: CASITGTGGTGANVLTF.

The rearrangement links TRBV29-1 to TRBJ2-7; 7 nucleotides line up with TRBD1. This CDR3 has 14 amino acids. Per germline, CDR1 SQVTM and CDR2 ANQGSEA. Trimming cost V 7 bases and J 5 bases; bases outside gene matches: 14. The CDR3 DNA reads TGCAGCGGTTCGACAGGGAGAGAATCCGACGAGCAGTACTTC. Translation: CSGSTGRESDEQYF.

For the CDR3, the DNA is TGTGCCAGCAGCCCCGCCCGTTCAACAACCGACATTTTCTCCTACGAGCAGTACTTC. Protein sequence: CASSPARSTTDIFSYEQYF. The genes are TRBV5-4 and TRBJ2-7; no clear D. Germline CDR1 reads SGHNT; CDR2 reads YYREEE (reference sequence). Between the trimmed V and J ends, which lost 4 bases and 0 bases, there was a span of 26 bases. The length of the CDR3 is 19 residues.

This clone has a single count. This chain connects TRBV7-2 to TRBJ2-1; TRBD2 matches at 10 bases. With V trimmed by 5 bases and J by 10 bases, 11 bases remained unmatched. CDR3 size: 15 residues. Germline V gene sequence: CDR1 SGHTA, CDR2 FQGNSA. The CDR3 bases are TGTGCCAGCAGCCTAGGCCTGGGACTAGCGTCGGAGCAGTTCTTC. It codes for CASSLGLGLASEQFF.